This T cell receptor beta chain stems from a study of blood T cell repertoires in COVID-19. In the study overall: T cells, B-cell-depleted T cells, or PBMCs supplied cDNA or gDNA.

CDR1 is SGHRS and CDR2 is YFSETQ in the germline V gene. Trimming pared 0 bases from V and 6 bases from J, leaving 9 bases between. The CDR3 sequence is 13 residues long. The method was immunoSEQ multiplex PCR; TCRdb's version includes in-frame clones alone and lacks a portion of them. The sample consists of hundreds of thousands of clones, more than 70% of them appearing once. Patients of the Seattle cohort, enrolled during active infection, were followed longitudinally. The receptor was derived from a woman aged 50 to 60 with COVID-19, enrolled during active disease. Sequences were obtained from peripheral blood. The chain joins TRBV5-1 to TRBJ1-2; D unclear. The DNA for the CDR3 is TGCGCCAGCAGCTTGGGAGGCGGGAATGGCTACACCTTC. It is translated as CASSLGGGNGYTF.